The clone carrying this T cell receptor beta chain was detected a few times. These data come from a study of Graves' ophthalmopathy and Graves' hyperthyroidism. The hyperthyroidism patients, aged 18 to 65, had been newly diagnosed, with under 2 months' duration. Amplifying from RNA transcripts, the study obtained TCR beta CDR3 regions. RT-PCR was first run with HTBI primers, then multiplex PCR in a second round. TCRdb reprocessed the multiplex PCR reads via MiXCR and lists one record per CDR3 protein. The sample includes 450,000 to 600,000 distinct CDR3 sequences, under 45% of them seen just once. The CDR3 covers 18 residues. Trimming removed 6 bases at V and 3 bases at J, with 26 bases between.

The TCR comes from an adult man with Graves' hyperthyroidism. Sequenced material: peripheral blood or thyroid tissue (not recorded which). The chain joins TRBV12-3 or TRBV12-4 to TRBJ1-1; D uncertain. The CDR3 coding sequence is TGTGCCAGCAGACCCACCCCCCCCTCGACTTACCGGGACACTGAAGCTTTCTTT. Protein product: CASRPTPPSTYRDTEAFF.